This T cell receptor (beta chain) comes out of a study of T-cell reconstitution after alpha-beta-depleted transplantation in children (dated by TCRdb to between 2015 and 2016). With respect to the entire study: T-cell immune reconstitution after TCRalphabeta/CD19-depleted allogeneic hematopoietic cell transplantation in children was quantitatively tracked in the study by means of TCR repertoire profiling. The research as a whole found: Over subsequent months, a decline in hyperexpanded clone frequencies was noted, and after one year, T-cell counts and TCRbeta diversity were mostly ascribed to newly produced T cells. In some patients, the high TCRbeta diversity seen at day 60 was put down to recipient T cells and intrathymic progenitors that had survived conditioning. The apparently early recovery of alphabetaT-cell counts about two months after transplant reportedly depended on only several hundred rapidly expanded clones that came from non-depleted graft cells.

The treatment or condition label, as the study defines it: allogeneic hematopoietic cell transplantation with graft depleted of TCRalphabeta T cells and CD19 B cells. Transplant recipients were children who received TCRalphabeta/CD19-depleted allogeneic hematopoietic cell grafts. Libraries were made using PCR. Reads for this sample came from an Illumina HiSeq 2500. Molecular barcoding was employed in the preparation of TCR libraries, with unique molecular identifiers being used to normalize TCRbeta repertoire quantification. TCRdb took the public reads, trimmed them with fastp at Q25, ran MiXCR for clone calling and kept in-frame beta chains. Rows matching on CDR3 protein sequence are summarized as one entry with the most common DNA and genes. The sample data list 400,000 to 550,000 distinct CDR3 sequences, and roughly a tenth of these were observed just once. 2% of the sample lies in the top ten.

The germline V gene encodes CDR1 LGHNA and CDR2 YNFKEQ. From V the trimming removes 5 bases and from J it removes 3 bases, while the gene matches leave 15 bases of the junction unaccounted for. There are 17 amino acids in the CDR3, from cysteine to phenylalanine inclusive. Only CDR3 DNA remains: 51 bases, in frame from the first base. In its sample, this clonotype was seen a few times. No cognate antigen has been identified for it. Qualities for individual bases were not recorded, and no much larger clone is one base off. This specimen consisted of PBMCs, obtained before TCRalphabeta/CD19-depleted stem cell transplant. This receptor was identified in a child aged 2-15 years with inherited bone marrow failure, due to receive a stem cell transplant. The receptor chain draws on TRBV4-2 and TRBJ1-1; 7 junctional bases match TRBD1. CDR3 region: CASSLSLKQGSDTEAFF. The sequenced DNA: TGTGCCAGCAGCTTAAGCCTCAAACAGGGGAGTGACACTGAAGCTTTCTTT.